The present entry profiles one T cell receptor (beta chain) with its context. The antigen is undetermined. This record belongs to a study of cytomegalovirus exposure and HLA in healthy donors. Losses at the gene ends were 6 bases for V and 3 bases for J; bases not matched to a gene: 5. Per germline, CDR1 MRHNA and CDR2 SNTAGT. The CDR3 loop spans 15 amino acids. Whole-study results and caveats: TCR beta chains numbering some 160 were designated cytomegalovirus-associated.

Sequenced by immunoSEQ multiplex PCR; TCRdb stores in-frame clones only, minus some. In the table there are about 120,000 clones, 85% to 90% of which are singletons. The TCR comes from a woman aged 18 to 35 in good health and CMV-seronegative. Sample: PBMCs. V usage is TRBV6-4 and J usage is TRBJ2-1, with 10 bases identical to TRBD1. The CDR3 is CASSLGQGVYNEQFF. The CDR3, as DNA: TGTGCCAGCAGCCTCGGACAGGGGGTCTACAATGAGCAGTTCTTC.